What follows is one T cell receptor (beta chain) and its context. Its antigen remains unidentified. This entry comes from a study of graft-versus-host responses after intestinal transplantation. Study information: Anti-thymocyte globulin induction preceded approximately three years of tacrolimus and steroid maintenance in all recipients.

From germline, CDR1 is MNHEY and CDR2 SMNVEV (reference sequence). Trimming cost V 6 bases and J 6 bases, with 12 bases left between them. This CDR3 has 12 residues. TCRdb keeps only in-frame clones here, not all; method: immunoSEQ multiplex PCR. Altogether about 94,000 clones are present, more than 85% being singletons, with the ten largest covering 0.4% to 0.5%. The source was unstimulated CD8+ T cells sorted from spleen or lymph node cells, collected before intestinal transplant. The sequence was obtained from a human donor who received an intestinal transplant. The V call is TRBV27, the J call TRBJ2-7; D is perhaps TRBD2 (6 bases). The CDR3 sequence: CASRGHSGEQYF. Here the CDR3 DNA reads TGTGCCAGCAGGGGCCATAGCGGCGAGCAGTACTTC.